A single sample is the source of the 21 T cell receptor beta chains below, sequenced in a study of blood T cells in healthy people across ages. A second PCR, run for about 7 to 11 cycles, used a sample-barcoded 5' primer plus a J-beta primer mix. TCRdb passed the 5' RACE reads through MiXCR, listing each CDR3 protein once. Of 800,000 or so distinct CDR3 sequences in the sample, around 25% were seen once. This same sample was also taken into another study, of T cells of mothers and their children.

The sequenced material came from blood. The receptors derive from a boy under 18 in good health.

V gene TRBV18 combines with J gene TRBJ2-1; 9 positions agree with TRBD1. The J call may be mistaken, given a closer DNA end match to TRBJ2-7. The germline gives CDR1 KGHSH, CDR2 LQKENI. The CDR3 covers 15 residues. The chain's CDR3 is CASSQVPTGGYEQYF. Written as DNA, the CDR3 is TGTGCCAGCTCCCAGGTCCCGACAGGGGGCTACGAGCAGTACTTC.

This clonotype appeared a few times. The chain uses TRBV28 and TRBJ2-7; D call uncertain. The CDR3 runs 14 residues. In germline, CDR1 is MDHEN, CDR2 SYDVKM. V was clipped by 2 bases and J by 0 bases, with 8 bases between them. The CDR3 loop is CASSLNGRSYEQYF. As DNA, the CDR3 is TGTGCCAGCAGTTTAAACGGGCGCTCCTACGAGCAGTACTTC.

The table lists this clonotype with a few counts. This chain joins TRBV11-1 and TRBJ2-2, with a possible D match to TRBD1 (6 bases). V shed 5 bases and J shed 5 bases, with 15 bases lying between them. The CDR3 spans 15 residues. Germline CDR1 is SGHAT and CDR2 is FQDESV (reference sequence). CDR3 sequence: CASSRQETQTGELFF. In DNA form, the CDR3 reads TGTGCCAGCAGCCGACAGGAGACGCAGACCGGGGAGCTGTTTTTT.

This clonotype came up a few times. The chain combines TRBV23-1 with TRBJ2-5; 9 bases are shared with TRBD1. TRBV23-1 is treated as an ORF (open reading frame) with a function not yet certain. CDR3 length equals 16 residues. V gave up 3 bases and J gave up 1 base; unmatched junction bases: 6. DNA of the CDR3: TGCGCCAGCAGTCATTACAGGGGGCCCAGCCAAGAGACCCAGTACTTC. Protein product: CASSHYRGPSQETQYF.

This clonotype was found a few times. The genes are TRBV29-1 and TRBJ2-5, with D possibly matching TRBD1 (5 bases). The V end was cut by 0 bases, the J end by 1 base, with 9 bases between. CDR1 is SQVTM, CDR2 ANQGSEA, per germline. This CDR3 is built from 14 residues. CDR3 in amino acids: CSVEDREGQETQYF. The CDR3 DNA follows: TGCAGCGTTGAAGACAGGGAAGGCCAAGAGACCCAGTACTTC. The complete variable domain, with remaining parts taken from reference TRBV29-1 and TRBJ2-5, reads SAVISQKPSRDICQRGTSLTIQCQVDSQVTMMFWYRQQPGQSLTLIATANQGSEATYESGFVIDKFPISRPNLTFSTLTVSNMSPEDSSIYLCSVEDREGQETQYFGPGTRLLVL.

The chain employs TRBV10-3 and TRBJ2-5; unclear D gene. The tail of the sequence fits TRBJ2-7 better, so the J call may be wrong. The CDR3 totals 14 residues. CDR1 ENHRY and CDR2 SYGVKD come from the germline V gene. In DNA, the CDR3 is TGTGCCATCAGTGACCAGGTGAGCTCCTACGAGCAGTACTTC. It yields the protein CAISDQVSSYEQYF.

The V call is TRBV3-1, the J call TRBJ2-5, with D possibly matching TRBD2 (5 bases). The V end lost 4 bases, the J end lost 2 bases, and 11 bases lay between the germline ends. Per the germline V gene, CDR1 is LGHDT and CDR2 is YNNKEL (reference sequence). CDR3 length: 14 residues. Here the CDR3 reads CASSREAEQETQYF. The CDR3 coding sequence is TGTGCCAGCAGCCGAGAAGCGGAGCAAGAGACCCAGTACTTC.

This chain uses TRBV4-1 with TRBJ1-2, with a tentative D call TRBD1 (6 bases). V lost 5 bases, J lost 5 bases, and 21 bases lay in between. This CDR3 is built from 16 residues. The germline V gene encodes CDR1 MGHRA and CDR2 YSYEKL. The CDR3 here is CASSESERGGNYGYTF. The CDR3 DNA sequence: TGCGCCAGCAGCGAAAGCGAGAGGGGGGGGAATTATGGCTACACCTTC.

The J gene is TRBJ2-5, the V gene TRBV7-9; D perhaps matches TRBD2 (7 bases). The ends were cut back, 8 bases at V and 4 bases at J, with 23 bases in the middle. The CDR3 has 16 amino acids. Germline V gene sequence: CDR1 SEHNR, CDR2 FQNEAQ (reference sequence). The CDR3 DNA sequence: TGTGCCAGCGGGTCCTTCGCGGGGGCGGGAAGAGAGACCCAGTACTTC. This translates into CASGSFAGAGRETQYF.

This clonotype has more than one count but fewer than ten. The genes are TRBV11-2 and TRBJ2-1, with 14 bases that match TRBD2. Germline-derived CDR1 and CDR2 are SGHAT and FQNNGV. V lost 2 bases to trimming and J lost 8 bases; unmatched junction nucleotides: 11. The CDR3 sequence is 18 residues long. This chain's CDR3 is CASSLYPGLAGGRDEQFF. In nucleotides, the CDR3 is TGTGCCAGCAGCTTATACCCCGGACTAGCGGGAGGTAGGGATGAGCAGTTCTTC. The entire variable domain, with the rest obtained from reference TRBV11-2 and TRBJ2-1, is as follows: EAGVAQSPRYKIIEKRQSVAFWCNPISGHATLYWYQQILGQGPKLLIQFQNNGVVDDSQLPKDRFSAERLKGVDSTLKIQPAKLEDSAVYLCASSLYPGLAGGRDEQFFGPGTRLTVL.

With regard to this clonotype: With a much larger clone just one base away, this may be a read error. The V and J genes are TRBV28 and TRBJ2-7; TRBD1 aligns across 7 bases. Germline CDR1 and CDR2: MDHEN and SYDVKM. CDR3 length equals 15 residues. CDR3 in amino acids: CACSRQGPLTYEQYF. DNA of the CDR3: TGTGCCTGCAGTCGACAGGGTCCCCTAACCTACGAGCAGTACTTC.

This clonotype has a handful of counts. The genes are TRBV29-1 and TRBJ2-3; tentative D call: TRBD2 (6 bases). Germline assignment: CDR1 SQVTM and CDR2 ANQGSEA. Trimming cost V 6 bases and J 1 base, with 26 bases left between them. The CDR3 length is 18 residues. This chain's CDR3 is CSVANPMGFSGGTDTQYF. The CDR3 nucleotides read TGCAGCGTCGCTAACCCAATGGGTTTTAGCGGAGGCACAGATACGCAGTATTTT.

The V and J genes are TRBV5-1 and TRBJ2-5; 13 nucleotides match TRBD2. The germline V gene has CDR1 SGHRS and CDR2 YFSETQ. The CDR3 is 15 residues long. Trimming took 8 bases from V and 1 from J; bases not matched to a gene: 5. CDR3 protein: CASGLAGELQETQYF. The CDR3 coding sequence is TGCGCCAGTGGACTAGCGGGGGAACTCCAAGAGACCCAGTACTTC.

Concerning this clonotype: Germline and junction disagree at one end, which may indicate a read error. V is TRBV5-4 and J is TRBJ2-5, with D possibly being TRBD1 (5 bases). The CDR3 sequence is 15 residues long. Germline assignment: CDR1 SGHNT and CDR2 YYREEE (reference sequence). The CDR3 is CASSIVGPGGETQNF. CDR3 coding DNA: TGTGCCAGCAGCATTGTGGGGCCTGGCGGAGAGACCCAGAACTTC.

The gene calls are TRBV29-1 and TRBJ1-1; 10 nucleotides align to TRBD1. The V and J ends lost 6 bases and 5 bases, in that order; junction bases with no gene match: 6. Germline V lookup: CDR1 SQVTM, CDR2 ANQGSEA. The CDR3 is 13 residues long. The CDR3 DNA sequence: TGCAGCGTCGGACAGGGGGAGAGGACTGAAGCTTTCTTT. Translated, it gives CSVGQGERTEAFF.

In this sample, this clonotype turned up a few times. This rearrangement joins TRBV6-2 or TRBV6-3 to TRBJ1-1; D not resolved. This CDR3 has 11 amino acids. The V gene lost 8 bases and the J gene lost 3 bases, with 7 bases spanning the gap. Germline V gene sequence: CDR1 MNHEY, CDR2 SVGEGT. The DNA for the CDR3 is TGTGCCAGCGGGCGGGACACTGAAGCTTTCTTT. Translation gives CASGRDTEAFF.

J is TRBJ1-2 and V is TRBV25-1; no clear D. V was shortened by 6 bases and J by 4 bases, with 12 bases between the two germline ends. This CDR3 is 13 amino acids long. Germline lookup yields CDR1 MGHDK and CDR2 SYGVNS. The CDR3 loop reads CASRSVGSYGYTF. CDR3 DNA: TGTGCCAGCAGGTCCGTTGGGAGCTATGGCTACACCTTC.

The genes are TRBV23-1 and TRBJ2-2; D remains unclear. TRBV23-1 is placed among ORFs of uncertain function. This CDR3 is 16 amino acids long. V was shortened by 8 bases and J by 4 bases, with 20 bases between the two germline ends. In DNA form, the CDR3 reads TGCGCCAGCCCGCGAGGCGAGCAAATAATCACCGGGGAGCTGTTTTTT. This codes for CASPRGEQIITGELFF.

The chain is built from TRBV12-3 or TRBV12-4 and TRBJ2-5; 8 nucleotides line up with TRBD2. This CDR3 has 15 amino acids. The junction had 11 bases not matched to a gene; V was cut back by 6 bases and J by 5 bases. For the CDR3, the DNA is TGTGCCAGCAGATCCGGGACTAGTGGGGCGGAGACCCAGTACTTC. Translation gives CASRSGTSGAETQYF.

This chain uses TRBV5-1 with TRBJ1-2, with D possibly being TRBD1 (6 bases). Germline-derived CDR1 and CDR2 are SGHRS and YFSETQ. The CDR3 is 13 amino acids. The V end lost 0 bases, the J end lost 8 bases, and 11 bases lay between the germline ends. DNA for the CDR3: TGCGCCAGCAGCTTGGAGGCAGGGGAAGGCTACACCTTC. Amino acid sequence: CASSLEAGEGYTF.

The chain joins TRBV13 to TRBJ2-5; 7 bases fit TRBD2. The J call may be wrong; the DNA end is better matched by TRBJ2-1. Germline CDR1 PRHDT, CDR2 FYEKMQ (reference sequence). This CDR3 has 14 residues. The CDR3 DNA reads as TGTGCCAGCAGCTTAGGACTAGCGATCAATGAGCAGTTCTTC. It is translated as CASSLGLAINEQFF.